The 10 T cell receptor beta chains below all came from one sample that was sequenced in a study of blood T cell repertoires in COVID-19. Clones were read by immunoSEQ multiplex PCR, and TCRdb kept only the in-frame ones, dropping some. This repertoire shows 200,000 to 300,000 clones, 84% found once; its top ten account for 2% to 2.5%. The sequenced sample was peripheral blood. These receptor sequences come from a man aged 40-49 years who had recovered from COVID-19.

V is TRBV11-2 and J is TRBJ2-7; D not resolved. The CDR3 length is 13 residues. Germline V gene data show CDR1 as SGHAT and CDR2 as FQNNGV. V lost 1 base and J 3 bases, leaving 7 bases between the germline ends. The CDR3 sequence: CASSLAPVYEQYF. The CDR3, as DNA: TGTGCCAGCAGCTTAGCCCCAGTCTACGAGCAGTACTTC. Combining the CDR3 with reference TRBV11-2 and TRBJ2-7 gives the whole variable domain EAGVAQSPRYKIIEKRQSVAFWCNPISGHATLYWYQQILGQGPKLLIQFQNNGVVDDSQLPKDRFSAERLKGVDSTLKIQPAKLEDSAVYLCASSLAPVYEQYFGPGTRLTVT.

The rearrangement joins TRBV4-1 to TRBJ2-7, with 14 bases lining up with TRBD2. Germline CDR1 and CDR2: MGHRA and YSYEKL. V lost 0 bases and J lost 3; bases outside the gene matches: 7. The length of the CDR3 is 18 residues. The CDR3 region is CASSQDGGLAGVGYEQYF. In DNA, the CDR3 is TGCGCCAGCAGCCAAGATGGGGGACTAGCGGGGGTCGGCTACGAGCAGTACTTC.

The V gene is TRBV27, the J gene TRBJ1-2; possible D gene TRBD1, 5 bases. Deletions cut 8 bases from V and 1 base from J, with 20 bases between. The CDR3 is 16 amino acids. Germline V CDR1 and CDR2: MNHEY, SMNVEV (reference sequence). In DNA form, the CDR3 reads TGTGCCAGCGCACCGGCTGGACAAATTTTTAACTATGGCTACACCTTC. It is translated as CASAPAGQIFNYGYTF.

The chain combines TRBV3-1 (or the pseudogene TRBV3-2) with TRBJ2-3, with 7 bases that match TRBD2. V shed 3 bases, J shed 4 bases, and the junction held 7 bases outside the gene matches. CDR1 and CDR2 from the germline V gene are LGHDT and YNNKEL (reference sequence). The CDR3 length is 15 residues. The CDR3 bases are TGTGCCAGCAGCCAGCGGGGGTTTAGCCCAGATACGCAGTATTTT. Its protein product is CASSQRGFSPDTQYF.

The V gene is TRBV5-4, the J gene TRBJ1-2, with TRBD1 matching over 9 bases. This CDR3 contains 13 residues. The V and J ends lost 4 bases and 6 bases, in that order; junction bases with no gene match: 4. Germline values: CDR1 SGHNT, CDR2 YYREEE (reference sequence). CDR3 protein: CASSETGGDGYTF. For the CDR3, the DNA is TGTGCCAGCAGCGAGACAGGGGGGGATGGCTACACCTTC.

The J gene is TRBJ2-3, the V gene TRBV18; 7 bases fit TRBD1. Losses at the gene ends were 3 bases for V and 2 bases for J; bases not matched to a gene: 8. The CDR3 sequence is 16 residues long. CDR1 is KGHSH, CDR2 LQKENI, per germline. The CDR3 nucleotides are TGTGCCAGCTCACCGGGACAGCCTACTCACACAGATACGCAGTATTTT. This codes for CASSPGQPTHTDTQYF.

The chain employs TRBV5-1 and TRBJ1-3, with 9 bases fitting TRBD1. CDR1 SGHRS and CDR2 YFSETQ come from the germline V gene. V shed 2 bases, J shed 1 base, and the junction held 4 bases outside the gene matches. The CDR3 is made up of 16 amino acids. The CDR3: CASSLGDRASGNTIYF. In DNA, the CDR3 is TGCGCCAGCAGCTTAGGGGACAGGGCTTCTGGAAACACCATATATTTT.

The chain combines TRBV4-3 with TRBJ1-2, with TRBD1 matching over 8 bases. CDR1 is LGHNA, CDR2 YSLEER, per germline. The CDR3 is 14 amino acids. The V segment lost 1 base and the J segment 10 bases; nucleotides outside the gene matches: 8. The CDR3 here is CASSQGRGHGVYTF. The CDR3 region has the DNA TGCGCCAGCAGCCAAGGCAGGGGGCACGGTGTCTACACCTTC.

The chain uses TRBV5-1 and TRBJ2-3; the D is unclear. Trimming cost V 4 bases and J 4 bases, with 16 bases left between them. The CDR3 is made up of 15 amino acids. Germline V gene sequence: CDR1 SGHRS, CDR2 YFSETQ. CDR3 sequence: CASSPTLVDPDTQYF. The CDR3 nucleotides are TGCGCCAGCAGCCCTACCCTAGTTGACCCAGATACGCAGTATTTT.

The gene calls are TRBV11-2 and TRBJ2-5; D is undetermined. The CDR3 runs to 12 residues. V lost 4 bases and J 5 bases, leaving 8 bases between the germline ends. Germline loops: CDR1 SGHAT, CDR2 FQNNGV. As DNA, the CDR3 is TGTGCCAGCAGCTCGCAACGGGAGACCCAGTACTTC. Translating it yields CASSSQRETQYF. Variable domain in full (rest from reference TRBV11-2 and TRBJ2-5): EAGVAQSPRYKIIEKRQSVAFWCNPISGHATLYWYQQILGQGPKLLIQFQNNGVVDDSQLPKDRFSAERLKGVDSTLKIQPAKLEDSAVYLCASSSQRETQYFGPGTRLLVL.